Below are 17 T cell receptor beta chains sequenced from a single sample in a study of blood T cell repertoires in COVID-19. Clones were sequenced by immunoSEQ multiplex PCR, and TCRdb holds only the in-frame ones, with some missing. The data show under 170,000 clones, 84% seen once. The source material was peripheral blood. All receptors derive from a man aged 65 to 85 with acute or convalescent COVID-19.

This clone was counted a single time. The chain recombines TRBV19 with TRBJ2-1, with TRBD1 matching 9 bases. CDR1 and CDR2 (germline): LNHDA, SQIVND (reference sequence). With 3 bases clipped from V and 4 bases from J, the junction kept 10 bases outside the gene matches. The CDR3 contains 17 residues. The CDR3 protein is CASSIGGGTGNYNEQFF. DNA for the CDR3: TGTGCCAGTAGTATTGGGGGCGGGACAGGGAATTACAATGAGCAGTTCTTC. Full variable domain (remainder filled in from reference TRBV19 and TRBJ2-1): DGGITQSPKYLFRKEGQNVTLSCEQNLNHDAMYWYRQDPGQGLRLIYYSQIVNDFQKGDIAEGYSVSREKKESFPLTVTSAQKNPTAFYLCASSIGGGTGNYNEQFFGPGTRLTVL.

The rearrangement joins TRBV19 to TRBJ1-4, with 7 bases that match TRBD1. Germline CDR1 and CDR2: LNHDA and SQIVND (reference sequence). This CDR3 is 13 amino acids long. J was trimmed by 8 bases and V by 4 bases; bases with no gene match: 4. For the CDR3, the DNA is TGTGCCAGTAGTAGAGCGACAGGGGAAAAACTGTTTTTT. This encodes CASSRATGEKLFF.

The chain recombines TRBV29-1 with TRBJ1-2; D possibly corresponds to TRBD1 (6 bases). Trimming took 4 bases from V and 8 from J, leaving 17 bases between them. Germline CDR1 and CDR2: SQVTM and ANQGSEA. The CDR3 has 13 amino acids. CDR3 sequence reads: CSVGEADRYGYTF. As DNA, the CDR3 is TGCAGCGTTGGAGAAGCAGACAGGTACGGCTACACCTTC.

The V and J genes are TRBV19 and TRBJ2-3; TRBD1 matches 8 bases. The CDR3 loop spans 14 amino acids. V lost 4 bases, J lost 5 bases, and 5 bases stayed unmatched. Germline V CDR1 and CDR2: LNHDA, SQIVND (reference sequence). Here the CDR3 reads CASSKTGAIDTQYF. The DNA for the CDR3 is TGTGCCAGTAGTAAGACAGGGGCTATAGATACGCAGTATTTT.

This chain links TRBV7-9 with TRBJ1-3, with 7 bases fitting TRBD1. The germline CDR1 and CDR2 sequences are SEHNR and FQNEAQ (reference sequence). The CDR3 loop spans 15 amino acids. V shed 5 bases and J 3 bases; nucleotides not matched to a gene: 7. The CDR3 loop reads CASSPEGAYGNTIYF. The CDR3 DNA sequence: TGTGCCAGCAGCCCAGAGGGGGCATATGGAAACACCATATATTTT.

The CDR3 nucleotides are TGTGCCAGCAGCCGGGACGGGACTGGCAATGAGCAGTTCTTC. The encoded protein is CASSRDGTGNEQFF. The chain carries TRBV7-8 and TRBJ2-1, with D possibly being TRBD2 (6 bases). V was shortened by 5 bases and J by 6 bases, with 14 bases between the two germline ends. This CDR3 comprises 14 residues. The V gene's germline CDR1 is SGHVS and CDR2 FQNEAQ.

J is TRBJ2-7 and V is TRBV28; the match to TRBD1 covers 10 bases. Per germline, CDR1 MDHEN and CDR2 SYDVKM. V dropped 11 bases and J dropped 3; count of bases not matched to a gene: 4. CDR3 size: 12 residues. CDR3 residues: CAYGQGGYEQYF. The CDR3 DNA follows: TGTGCCTACGGACAGGGGGGCTACGAGCAGTACTTC.

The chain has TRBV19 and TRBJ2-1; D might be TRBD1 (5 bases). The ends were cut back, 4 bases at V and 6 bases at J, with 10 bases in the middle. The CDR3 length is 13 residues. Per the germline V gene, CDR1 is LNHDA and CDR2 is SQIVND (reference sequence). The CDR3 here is CASSTGYRNEQFF. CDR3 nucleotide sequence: TGTGCCAGTAGTACAGGGTACCGCAATGAGCAGTTCTTC.

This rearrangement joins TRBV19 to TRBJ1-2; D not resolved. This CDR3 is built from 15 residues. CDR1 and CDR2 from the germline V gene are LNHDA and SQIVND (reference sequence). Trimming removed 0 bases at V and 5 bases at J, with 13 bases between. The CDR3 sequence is CASSIDAGFTYGYTF. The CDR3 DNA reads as TGTGCCAGTAGTATAGATGCAGGTTTTACGTATGGCTACACCTTC.

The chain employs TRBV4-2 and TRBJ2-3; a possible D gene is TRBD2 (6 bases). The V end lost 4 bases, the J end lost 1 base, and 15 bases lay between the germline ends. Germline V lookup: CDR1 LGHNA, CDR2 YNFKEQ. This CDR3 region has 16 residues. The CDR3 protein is CASSRILATGTDTQYF. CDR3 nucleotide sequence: TGTGCCAGCAGCCGGATCCTAGCGACCGGCACAGATACGCAGTATTTT.

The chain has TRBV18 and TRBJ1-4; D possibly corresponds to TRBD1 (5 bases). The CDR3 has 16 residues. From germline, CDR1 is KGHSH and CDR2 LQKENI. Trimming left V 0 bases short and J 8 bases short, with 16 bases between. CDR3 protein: CASSPPLAGYGEKLFF. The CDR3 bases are TGTGCCAGCTCACCACCATTGGCAGGGTATGGGGAAAAACTGTTTTTT.

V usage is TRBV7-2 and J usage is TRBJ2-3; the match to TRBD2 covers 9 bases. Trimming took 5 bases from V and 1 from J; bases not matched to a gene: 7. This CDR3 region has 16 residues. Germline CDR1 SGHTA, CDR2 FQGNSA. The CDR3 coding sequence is TGTGCCAGCAGCCCCCTGGGCGGGGGGGGCACAGATACGCAGTATTTT. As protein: CASSPLGGGGTDTQYF.

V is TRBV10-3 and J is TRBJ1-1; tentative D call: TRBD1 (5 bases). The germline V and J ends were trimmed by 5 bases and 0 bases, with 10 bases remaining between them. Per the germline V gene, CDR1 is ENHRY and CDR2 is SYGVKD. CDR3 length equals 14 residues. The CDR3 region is CAISRQSMNTEAFF. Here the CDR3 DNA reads TGTGCCATCAGTAGACAGTCCATGAACACTGAAGCTTTCTTT.

This CDR3 reads CASSQGQGDYNEQFF. The DNA for the CDR3 is TGTGCCAGCAGCCAAGGCCAGGGTGACTACAATGAGCAGTTCTTC. The chain combines TRBV3-1 (or the pseudogene TRBV3-2) with TRBJ2-1; TRBD1 might be the D (5 bases). The CDR3 loop spans 15 amino acids. Germline CDR1 is LGHDT and CDR2 is YNNKEL (reference sequence). Trimming pared 1 base from V and 3 bases from J, leaving 10 bases between.

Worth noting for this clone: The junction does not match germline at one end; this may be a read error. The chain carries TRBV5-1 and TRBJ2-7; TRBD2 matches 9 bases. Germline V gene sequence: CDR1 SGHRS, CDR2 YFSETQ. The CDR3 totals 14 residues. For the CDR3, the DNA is TGCGCCAGCAGTTTGGAACTAGCGGGCTACGAGCAGTACTTC. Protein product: CASSLELAGYEQYF.

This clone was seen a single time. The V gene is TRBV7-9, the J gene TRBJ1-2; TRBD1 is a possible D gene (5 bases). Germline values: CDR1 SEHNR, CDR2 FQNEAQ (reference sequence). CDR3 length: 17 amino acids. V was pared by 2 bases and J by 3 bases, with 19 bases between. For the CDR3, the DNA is TGTGCCAGCAGCTTAATCGGTTCTCTCGGCAGGGACTATGGCTACACCTTC. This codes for CASSLIGSLGRDYGYTF.

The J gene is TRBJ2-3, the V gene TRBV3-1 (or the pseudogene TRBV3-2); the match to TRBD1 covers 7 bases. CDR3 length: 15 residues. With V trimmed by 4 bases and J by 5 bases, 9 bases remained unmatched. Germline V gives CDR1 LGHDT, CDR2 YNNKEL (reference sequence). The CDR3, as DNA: TGTGCCAGCAGCCGAAGACAGGGTTTAGGAGATACGCAGTATTTT. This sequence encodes CASSRRQGLGDTQYF.